The present T cell receptor (beta chain) was sequenced within a study of shared clonotypes between healthy human individuals. Germline V gene sequence: CDR1 SQVTM, CDR2 ANQGSEA. CDR3 length: 11 amino acids. In the case of this clone: No antigen is known for it.

Sorted-subset replicate PCR reactions were performed with around 200 ng DNA, corresponding to tens of thousands of T cell genomes. Here immunoSEQ multiplex PCR was the method, and the copy in TCRdb shows in-frame clones only, minus some. The table has about 2.4 million clones, 93% seen once. Study-level points and caveats: A small donor pool kept down the genetic and exposure-history diversity that was represented. Approximately 4.5% was the fraction of naive CD4 clonotypes found shared across a few donors. Sorted-subset samples were not fully sequenced, rarefaction indicated.

The TCR was taken from a man aged 18 to 30 in good health. Some clones in this sample may be carry-over from other donors' samples. The chain has TRBV29-1 and TRBJ2-7; TRBD2 is a possible D gene (6 bases). The specimen was naive CD4+ T cells from PBMCs. Specified subset: CD45RA+ positively selected. CDR3 amino acids: CSAYIAVGQYF. The CDR3 coding sequence is TGCAGTGCGTATATAGCGGTCGGGCAGTACTTC.